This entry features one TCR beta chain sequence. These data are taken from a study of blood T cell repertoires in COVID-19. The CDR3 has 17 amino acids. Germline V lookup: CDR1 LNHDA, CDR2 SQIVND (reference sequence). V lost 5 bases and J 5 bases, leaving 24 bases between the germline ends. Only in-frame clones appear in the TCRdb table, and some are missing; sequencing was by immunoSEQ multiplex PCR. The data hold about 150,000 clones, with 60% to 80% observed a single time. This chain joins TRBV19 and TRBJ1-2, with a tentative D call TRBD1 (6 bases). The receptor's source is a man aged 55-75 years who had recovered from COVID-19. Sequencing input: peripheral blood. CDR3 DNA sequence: TGTGCCAGTAGTGCCTCCCTCCCGAGGGGGGGGGTATATGGCTACACCTTC. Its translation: CASSASLPRGGVYGYTF.